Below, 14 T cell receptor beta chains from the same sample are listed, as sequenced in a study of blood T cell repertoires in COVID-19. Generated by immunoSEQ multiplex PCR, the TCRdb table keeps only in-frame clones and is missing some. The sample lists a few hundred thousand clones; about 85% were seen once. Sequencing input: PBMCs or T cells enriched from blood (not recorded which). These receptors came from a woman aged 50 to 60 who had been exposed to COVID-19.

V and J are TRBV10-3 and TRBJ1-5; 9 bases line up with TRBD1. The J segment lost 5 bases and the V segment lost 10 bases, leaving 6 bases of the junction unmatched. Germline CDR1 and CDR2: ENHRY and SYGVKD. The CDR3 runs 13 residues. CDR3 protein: CATGQGSDQPQHF. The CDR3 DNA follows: TGTGCCACCGGACAGGGGAGTGATCAGCCCCAGCATTTT.

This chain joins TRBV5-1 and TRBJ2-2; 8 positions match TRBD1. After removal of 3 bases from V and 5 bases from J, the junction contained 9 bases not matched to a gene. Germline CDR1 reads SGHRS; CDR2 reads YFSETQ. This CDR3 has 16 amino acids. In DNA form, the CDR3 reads TGCGCCAGCAGCTCTCAACCGGGACAGGCTACCGGGGAGCTGTTTTTT. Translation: CASSSQPGQATGELFF.

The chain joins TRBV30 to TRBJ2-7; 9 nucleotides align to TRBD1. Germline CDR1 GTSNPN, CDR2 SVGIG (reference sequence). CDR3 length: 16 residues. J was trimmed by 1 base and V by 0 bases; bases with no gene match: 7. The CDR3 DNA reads TGTGCCTGGAGTGTACGGGTCGGGACAGGGTCCTACGAGCAGTACTTC. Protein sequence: CAWSVRVGTGSYEQYF.

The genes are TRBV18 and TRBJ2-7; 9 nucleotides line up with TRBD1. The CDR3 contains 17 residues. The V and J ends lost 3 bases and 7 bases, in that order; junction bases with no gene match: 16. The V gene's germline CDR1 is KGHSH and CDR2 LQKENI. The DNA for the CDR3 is TGTGCCAGCTCACCGGCGTACGGCCGGACAGGGGCCCAGGAGCAGTACTTC. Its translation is CASSPAYGRTGAQEQYF.

This CDR3 is CASSLEAGDYNEQFF. The CDR3 nucleotides read TGTGCCAGCAGCTTGGAAGCGGGGGATTACAATGAGCAGTTCTTC. The chain links TRBV5-5 to TRBJ2-1; TRBD2 matches at 8 bases. This CDR3 contains 15 residues. Germline assignment: CDR1 SGHKS and CDR2 YYEKEE (reference sequence). The V segment lost 0 bases and the J segment 4 bases; nucleotides outside the gene matches: 3.

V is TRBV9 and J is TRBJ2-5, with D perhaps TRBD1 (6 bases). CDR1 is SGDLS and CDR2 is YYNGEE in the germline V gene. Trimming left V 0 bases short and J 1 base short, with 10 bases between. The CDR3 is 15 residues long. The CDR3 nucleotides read TGTGCCAGCAGCGTAGGAGACAGGACCCAAGAGACCCAGTACTTC. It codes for CASSVGDRTQETQYF.

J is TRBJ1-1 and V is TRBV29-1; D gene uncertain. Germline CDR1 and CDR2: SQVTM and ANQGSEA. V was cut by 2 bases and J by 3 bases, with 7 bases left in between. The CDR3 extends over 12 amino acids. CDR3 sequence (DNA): TGCAGCGTTGAAAGGCGGGACACTGAAGCTTTCTTT. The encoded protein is CSVERRDTEAFF.

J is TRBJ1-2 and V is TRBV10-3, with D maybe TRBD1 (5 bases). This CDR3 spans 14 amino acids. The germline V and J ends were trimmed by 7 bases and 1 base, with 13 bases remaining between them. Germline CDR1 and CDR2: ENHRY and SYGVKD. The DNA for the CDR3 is TGTGCCATCACCGTCGGGGGAGATAACTATGGCTACACCTTC. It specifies CAITVGGDNYGYTF.

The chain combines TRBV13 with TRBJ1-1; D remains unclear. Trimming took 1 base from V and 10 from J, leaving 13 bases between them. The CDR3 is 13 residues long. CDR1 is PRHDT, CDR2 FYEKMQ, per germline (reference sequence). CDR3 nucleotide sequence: TGTGCCAGCAGCTTAGAGCAGCCCTCGGGAGCTTTCTTT. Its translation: CASSLEQPSGAFF.

The CDR3 sequence: CSVGSLAGSETQYF. As DNA, the CDR3 is TGCAGCGTCGGCTCACTAGCGGGGAGTGAGACCCAGTACTTC. V gene TRBV29-1 combines with J gene TRBJ2-5; TRBD2 aligns across 10 bases. The CDR3 extends over 14 amino acids. CDR1 and CDR2 from the germline V gene are SQVTM and ANQGSEA. J was trimmed by 5 bases and V by 6 bases; bases with no gene match: 9.

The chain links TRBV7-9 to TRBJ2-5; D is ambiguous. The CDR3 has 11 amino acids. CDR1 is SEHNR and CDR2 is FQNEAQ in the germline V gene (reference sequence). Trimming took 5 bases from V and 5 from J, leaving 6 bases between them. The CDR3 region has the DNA TGTGCCAGCAGCCAGTCTGAGACCCAGTACTTC. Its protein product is CASSQSETQYF.

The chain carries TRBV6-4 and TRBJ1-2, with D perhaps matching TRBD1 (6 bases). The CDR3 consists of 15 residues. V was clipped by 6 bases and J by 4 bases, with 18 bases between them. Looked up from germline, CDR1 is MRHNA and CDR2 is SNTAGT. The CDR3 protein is CASSSTPDSRYGYTF. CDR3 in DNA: TGTGCCAGCAGCTCGACGCCGGACAGCCGCTATGGCTACACCTTC.

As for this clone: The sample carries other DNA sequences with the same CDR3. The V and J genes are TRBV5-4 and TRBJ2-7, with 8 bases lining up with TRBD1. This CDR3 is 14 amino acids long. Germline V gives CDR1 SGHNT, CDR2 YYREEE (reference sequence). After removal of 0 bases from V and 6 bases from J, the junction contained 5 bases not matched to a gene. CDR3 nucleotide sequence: TGTGCCAGCAGCTTGGGAGGACAGGGAGGCGAGCAGTACTTC. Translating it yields CASSLGGQGGEQYF.

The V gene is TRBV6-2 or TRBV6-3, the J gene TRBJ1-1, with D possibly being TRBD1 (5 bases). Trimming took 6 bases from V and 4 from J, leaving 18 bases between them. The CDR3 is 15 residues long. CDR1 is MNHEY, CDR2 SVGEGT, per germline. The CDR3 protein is CASSTEGRAGTEAFF. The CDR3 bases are TGTGCCAGCAGCACGGAGGGGCGAGCGGGCACTGAAGCTTTCTTT.